This passage covers 10 T cell receptor beta chains from one sample sequenced in a study of blood T cell repertoires in COVID-19. Repertoires were generated with immunoSEQ multiplex PCR, while TCRdb's copy carries only in-frame clones and drops some. Of approximately 230,000 clones in the sample, approximately 82% were seen once. Input material: peripheral blood. The source of these receptors is a man older than 75 with acute or convalescent COVID-19.

The chain joins TRBV6-4 to TRBJ2-1, with 9 bases that match TRBD2. The CDR3 covers 15 residues. Trimming at V came to 6 bases and at J to 8 bases, leaving 11 bases not matched to a gene. CDR1 is MRHNA and CDR2 is SNTAGT in the germline V gene. The CDR3 coding sequence is TGTGCCAGCAGCCCGTGGGGCGGGGGGGCTTATGAGCAGTTCTTC. This sequence encodes CASSPWGGGAYEQFF.

In this sample, this clone turned up once. The rearrangement links TRBV5-1 to TRBJ1-6; D is perhaps TRBD1 (6 bases). V lost 2 bases and J 8 bases, leaving 14 bases between the germline ends. Per the germline V gene, CDR1 is SGHRS and CDR2 is YFSETQ. The CDR3 consists of 15 residues. CDR3 protein: CASSFTGNRDSPLHF. The CDR3 DNA is TGCGCCAGCAGCTTCACAGGGAACCGGGATTCACCCCTCCACTTT.

This clone came up once. The rearrangement joins TRBV6-2 or TRBV6-3 to TRBJ2-7; TRBD2 is a possible D gene (6 bases). V lost 6 bases to trimming and J lost 6 bases, with 21 bases between them. CDR1 and CDR2 from the germline V gene are MNHEY and SVGEGT. This CDR3 is 15 amino acids long. Here the CDR3 reads CASSRVADSSVEQYF. CDR3 nucleotide sequence: TGTGCCAGCAGCCGAGTAGCGGATTCCAGTGTCGAGCAGTACTTC.

CDR3 amino acids: CASTLAGGYGYTF. In DNA form, the CDR3 reads TGTGCCAGCACCTTAGCCGGAGGGTATGGCTACACCTTC. This sequence joins TRBV28 and TRBJ1-2; no clear D. This CDR3 region has 13 residues. With 7 bases removed from V and 5 bases from J, the gap between germline ends came to 14 bases. Germline V lookup: CDR1 MDHEN, CDR2 SYDVKM.

V gene TRBV24-1 combines with J gene TRBJ2-7; 8 bases map to TRBD1. Losses at the gene ends were 5 bases for V and 6 bases for J; bases not matched to a gene: 8. Germline lookup yields CDR1 KGHDR and CDR2 SFDVKD. This CDR3 is built from 14 residues. The CDR3 DNA sequence: TGTGCCACCAGTGCCCAGGGGGCTTCTGGCGAGCAGTACTTC. Translating gives CATSAQGASGEQYF.

This sequence joins TRBV5-4 and TRBJ2-7; 12 bases map to TRBD1. CDR1 SGHNT and CDR2 YYREEE come from the germline V gene (reference sequence). This CDR3 comprises 15 residues. The trim removed 4 bases at V and 5 bases at J, leaving 7 bases unmatched. The CDR3 sequence: CASSQPGQGADEQYF. CDR3 DNA: TGTGCCAGCAGCCAGCCGGGACAGGGGGCGGACGAGCAGTACTTC.

The chain joins TRBV28 to TRBJ2-5; 11 nucleotides line up with TRBD2. CDR1 MDHEN and CDR2 SYDVKM come from the germline V gene. There are 15 residues in the CDR3. Losses at the gene ends were 3 bases for V and 5 bases for J; bases not matched to a gene: 5. This chain's CDR3 is CASSFSGGDGETQYF. CDR3 DNA: TGTGCCAGCAGTTTTAGCGGGGGGGACGGTGAGACCCAGTACTTC.

This clone was recorded only once. The chain couples TRBV6-5 to TRBJ2-7, with a possible D match to TRBD2 (6 bases). V lost 8 bases and J 3 bases, leaving 11 bases between the germline ends. The CDR3 spans 12 residues. Germline assignment: CDR1 MNHEY and CDR2 SVGAGI. For the CDR3, the DNA is TGTGCCAGCGGGGGAGGAAGCTACGAGCAGTACTTC. As protein: CASGGGSYEQYF.

The chain has TRBV29-1 and TRBJ2-5, with D possibly being TRBD2 (5 bases). CDR3 length: 14 residues. Trimming removed 1 base at V and 5 bases at J, with 14 bases between. Germline-derived CDR1 and CDR2 are SQVTM and ANQGSEA. The DNA for the CDR3 is TGCAGCGTTGAAGCTACGGGATTTTACGAGACCCAGTACTTC. Protein: CSVEATGFYETQYF.

The rearrangement joins TRBV2 to TRBJ2-3; possible D gene TRBD2, 5 bases. Trimming shortened V by 8 bases and J by 1 base, and 25 bases separated the two germline ends. This CDR3 has 18 amino acids. The germline V gene has CDR1 SNHLY and CDR2 FYNNEI. The CDR3 coding sequence is TGTGCCAGCGGTTTGATCCTTGTCTCACTAGTGGGCACAGATACGCAGTATTTT. Translated, it gives CASGLILVSLVGTDTQYF.